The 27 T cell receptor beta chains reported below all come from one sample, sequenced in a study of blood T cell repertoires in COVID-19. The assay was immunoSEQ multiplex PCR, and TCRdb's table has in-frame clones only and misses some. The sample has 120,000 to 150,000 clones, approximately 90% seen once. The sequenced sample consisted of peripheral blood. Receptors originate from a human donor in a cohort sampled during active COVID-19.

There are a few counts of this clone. CDR3: CASSSVSGGAVKDTQYF. The CDR3 nucleotides are TGTGCCAGCAGTTCCGTAAGCGGGGGGGCCGTCAAAGATACGCAGTATTTT. V is TRBV6-2 or TRBV6-3 and J is TRBJ2-3; 10 nucleotides align to TRBD2. CDR1 and CDR2 (germline): MNHEY, SVGEGT. The V and J ends lost 4 bases and 5 bases, in that order; junction bases with no gene match: 12. The CDR3 is made up of 17 amino acids.

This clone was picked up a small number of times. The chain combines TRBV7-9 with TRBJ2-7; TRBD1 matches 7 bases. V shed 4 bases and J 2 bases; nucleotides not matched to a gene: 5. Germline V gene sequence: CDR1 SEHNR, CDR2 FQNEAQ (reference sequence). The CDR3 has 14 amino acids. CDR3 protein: CASSSGQVTYEQYF. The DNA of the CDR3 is TGTGCCAGCAGCTCCGGACAGGTAACCTACGAGCAGTACTTC.

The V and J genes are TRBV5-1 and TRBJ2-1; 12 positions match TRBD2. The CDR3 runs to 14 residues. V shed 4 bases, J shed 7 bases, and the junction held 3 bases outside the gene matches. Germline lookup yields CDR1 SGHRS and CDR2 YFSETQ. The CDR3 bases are TGCGCCAGCAGCGAGCTAGCGGGGGGGAATGAGCAGTTCTTC. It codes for CASSELAGGNEQFF. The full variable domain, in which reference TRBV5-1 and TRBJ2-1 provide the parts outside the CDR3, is KAGVTQTPRYLIKTRGQQVTLSCSPISGHRSVSWYQQTPGQGLQFLFEYFSETQRNKGNFPGRFSGRQFSNSRSEMNVSTLELGDSALYLCASSELAGGNEQFFGPGTRLTVL.

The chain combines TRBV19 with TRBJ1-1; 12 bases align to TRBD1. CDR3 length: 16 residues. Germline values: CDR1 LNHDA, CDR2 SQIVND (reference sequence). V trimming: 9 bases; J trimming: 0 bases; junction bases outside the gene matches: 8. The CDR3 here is CASRDRGRGVNTEAFF. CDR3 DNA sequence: TGTGCCAGCAGGGACAGGGGGCGCGGGGTGAACACTGAAGCTTTCTTT. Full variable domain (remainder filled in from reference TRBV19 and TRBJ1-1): DGGITQSPKYLFRKEGQNVTLSCEQNLNHDAMYWYRQDPGQGLRLIYYSQIVNDFQKGDIAEGYSVSREKKESFPLTVTSAQKNPTAFYLCASRDRGRGVNTEAFFGQGTRLTVV.

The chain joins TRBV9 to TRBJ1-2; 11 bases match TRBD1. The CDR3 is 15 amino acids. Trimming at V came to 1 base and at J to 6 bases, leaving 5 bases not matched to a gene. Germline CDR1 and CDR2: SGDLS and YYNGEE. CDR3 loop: CASSVRDRGNNGYTF. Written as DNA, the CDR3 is TGTGCCAGCAGCGTAAGGGACAGGGGGAATAATGGCTACACCTTC. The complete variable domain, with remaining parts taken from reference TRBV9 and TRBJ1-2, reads DSGVTQTPKHLITATGQRVTLRCSPRSGDLSVYWYQQSLDQGLQFLIQYYNGEERAKGNILERFSAQQFPDLHSELNLSSLELGDSALYFCASSVRDRGNNGYTFGSGTRLTVV.

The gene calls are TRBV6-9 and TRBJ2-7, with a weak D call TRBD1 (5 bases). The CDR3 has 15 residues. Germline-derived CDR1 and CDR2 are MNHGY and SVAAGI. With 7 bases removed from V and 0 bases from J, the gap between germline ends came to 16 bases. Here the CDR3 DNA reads TGTGCCAGCACCACCAGGGCCGGAAACTCCTACGAGCAGTACTTC. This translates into CASTTRAGNSYEQYF.

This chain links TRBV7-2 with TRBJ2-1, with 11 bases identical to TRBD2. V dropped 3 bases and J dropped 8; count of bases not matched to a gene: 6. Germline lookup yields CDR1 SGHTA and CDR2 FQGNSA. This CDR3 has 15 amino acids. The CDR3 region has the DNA TGTGCCAGCAGCTTCCTAGCGGGGGGCTTCGATGAGCAGTTCTTC. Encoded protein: CASSFLAGGFDEQFF.

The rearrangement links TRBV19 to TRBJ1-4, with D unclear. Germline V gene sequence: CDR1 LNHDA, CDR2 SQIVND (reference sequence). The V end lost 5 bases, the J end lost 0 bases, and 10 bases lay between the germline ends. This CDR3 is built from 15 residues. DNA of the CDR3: TGTGCCAGTAGTTGGGCTCGGTCAACTAATGAAAAACTGTTTTTT. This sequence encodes CASSWARSTNEKLFF.

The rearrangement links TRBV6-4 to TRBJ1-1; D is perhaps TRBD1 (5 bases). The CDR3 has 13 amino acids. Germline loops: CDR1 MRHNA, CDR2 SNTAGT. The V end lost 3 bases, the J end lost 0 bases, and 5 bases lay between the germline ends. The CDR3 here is CASSEQVNTEAFF. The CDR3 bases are TGTGCCAGCAGTGAACAGGTGAACACTGAAGCTTTCTTT.

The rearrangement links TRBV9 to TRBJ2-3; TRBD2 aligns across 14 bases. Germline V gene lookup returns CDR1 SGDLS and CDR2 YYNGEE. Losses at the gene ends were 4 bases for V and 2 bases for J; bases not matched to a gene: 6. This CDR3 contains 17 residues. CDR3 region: CASSPRGLAGDTDTQYF. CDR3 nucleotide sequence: TGTGCCAGCAGCCCAAGGGGACTAGCGGGGGACACAGATACGCAGTATTTT.

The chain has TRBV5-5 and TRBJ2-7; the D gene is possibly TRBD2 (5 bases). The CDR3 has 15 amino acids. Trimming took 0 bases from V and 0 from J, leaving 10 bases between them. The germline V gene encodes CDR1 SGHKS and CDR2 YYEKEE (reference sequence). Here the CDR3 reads CASSLVPGISYEQYF. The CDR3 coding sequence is TGTGCCAGCAGCTTGGTTCCGGGGATCTCCTACGAGCAGTACTTC.

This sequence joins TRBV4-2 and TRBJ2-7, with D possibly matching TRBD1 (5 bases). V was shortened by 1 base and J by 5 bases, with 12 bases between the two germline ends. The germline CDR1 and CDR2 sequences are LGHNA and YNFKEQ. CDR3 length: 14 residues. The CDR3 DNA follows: TGTGCCAGCAGCCAAGTAACGCCGGACAACGAGCAGTACTTC. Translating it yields CASSQVTPDNEQYF.

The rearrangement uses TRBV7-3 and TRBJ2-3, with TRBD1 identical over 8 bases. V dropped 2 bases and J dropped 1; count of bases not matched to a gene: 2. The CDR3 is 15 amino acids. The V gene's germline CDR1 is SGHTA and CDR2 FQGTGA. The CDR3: CASSLGQGRTDTQYF. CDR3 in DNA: TGTGCCAGCAGCTTAGGACAGGGTCGCACAGATACGCAGTATTTT.

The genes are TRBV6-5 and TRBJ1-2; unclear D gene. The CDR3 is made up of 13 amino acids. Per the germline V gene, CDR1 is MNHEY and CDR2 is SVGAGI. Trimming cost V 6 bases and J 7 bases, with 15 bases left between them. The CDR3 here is CASRSTLALGYTF. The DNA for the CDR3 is TGTGCCAGCAGGTCAACCCTAGCCCTTGGCTACACCTTC.

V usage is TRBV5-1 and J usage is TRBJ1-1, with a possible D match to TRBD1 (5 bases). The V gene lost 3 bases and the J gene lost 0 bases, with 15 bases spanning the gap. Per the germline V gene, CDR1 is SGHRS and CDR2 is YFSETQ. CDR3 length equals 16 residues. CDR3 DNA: TGCGCCAGCAGCTGGCCGTCAGGGACTTTGAACACTGAAGCTTTCTTT. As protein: CASSWPSGTLNTEAFF.

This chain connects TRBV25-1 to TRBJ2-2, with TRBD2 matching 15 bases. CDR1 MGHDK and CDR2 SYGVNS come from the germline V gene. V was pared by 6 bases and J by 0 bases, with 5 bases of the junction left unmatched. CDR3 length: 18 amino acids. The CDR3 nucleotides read TGTGCCAGCAGCGGGACTAGCGGGGGGCGATCGAACACCGGGGAGCTGTTTTTT. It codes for CASSGTSGGRSNTGELFF.

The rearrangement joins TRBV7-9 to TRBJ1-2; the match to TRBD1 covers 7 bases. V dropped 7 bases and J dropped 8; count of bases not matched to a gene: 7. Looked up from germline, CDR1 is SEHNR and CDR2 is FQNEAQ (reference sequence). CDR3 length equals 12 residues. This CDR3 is CASTWDSGGYTF. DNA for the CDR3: TGTGCCAGCACCTGGGACAGCGGGGGCTACACCTTC.

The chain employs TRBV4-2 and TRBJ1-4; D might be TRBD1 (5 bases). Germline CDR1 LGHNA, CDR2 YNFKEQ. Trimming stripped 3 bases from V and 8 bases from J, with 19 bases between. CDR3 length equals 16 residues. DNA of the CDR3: TGTGCCAGCAGCCAGAGCACAGGCTCAGAGGCCGAAAAACTGTTTTTT. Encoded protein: CASSQSTGSEAEKLFF.

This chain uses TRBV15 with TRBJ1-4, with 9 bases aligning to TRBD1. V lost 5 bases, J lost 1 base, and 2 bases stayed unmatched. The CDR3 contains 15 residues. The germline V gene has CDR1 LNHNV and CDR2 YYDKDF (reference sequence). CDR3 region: CATSWTGVTNEKLFF. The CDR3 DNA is TGTGCCACCAGCTGGACAGGGGTAACTAATGAAAAACTGTTTTTT.

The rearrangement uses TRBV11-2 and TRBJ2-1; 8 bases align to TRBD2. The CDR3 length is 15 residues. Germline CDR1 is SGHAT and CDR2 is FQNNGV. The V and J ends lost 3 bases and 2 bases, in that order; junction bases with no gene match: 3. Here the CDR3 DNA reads TGTGCCAGCAGCTTTCTCGGGGGGGCCTACAATGAGCAGTTCTTC. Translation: CASSFLGGAYNEQFF. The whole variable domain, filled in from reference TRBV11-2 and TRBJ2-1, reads EAGVAQSPRYKIIEKRQSVAFWCNPISGHATLYWYQQILGQGPKLLIQFQNNGVVDDSQLPKDRFSAERLKGVDSTLKIQPAKLEDSAVYLCASSFLGGAYNEQFFGPGTRLTVL.

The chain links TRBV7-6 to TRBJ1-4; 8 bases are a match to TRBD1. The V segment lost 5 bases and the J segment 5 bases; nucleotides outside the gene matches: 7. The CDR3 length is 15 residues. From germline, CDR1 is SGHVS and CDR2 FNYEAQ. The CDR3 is CASSPGQGYNEKLFF. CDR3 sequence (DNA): TGTGCCAGCAGCCCTGGACAGGGATACAATGAAAAACTGTTTTTT.

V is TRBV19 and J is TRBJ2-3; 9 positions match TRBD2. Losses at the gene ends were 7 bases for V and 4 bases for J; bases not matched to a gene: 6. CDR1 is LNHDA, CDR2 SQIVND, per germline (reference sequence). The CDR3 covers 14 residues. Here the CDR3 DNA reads TGTGCCAGTACCCCAGCGGGGGGATCAGATACGCAGTATTTT. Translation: CASTPAGGSDTQYF.

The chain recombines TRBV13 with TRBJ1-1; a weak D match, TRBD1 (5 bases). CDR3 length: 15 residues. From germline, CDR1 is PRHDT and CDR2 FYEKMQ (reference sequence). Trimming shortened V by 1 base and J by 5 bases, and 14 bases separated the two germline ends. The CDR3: CASSLELGTGTEAFF. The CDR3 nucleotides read TGTGCCAGCAGCTTAGAGCTGGGAACAGGAACTGAAGCTTTCTTT.

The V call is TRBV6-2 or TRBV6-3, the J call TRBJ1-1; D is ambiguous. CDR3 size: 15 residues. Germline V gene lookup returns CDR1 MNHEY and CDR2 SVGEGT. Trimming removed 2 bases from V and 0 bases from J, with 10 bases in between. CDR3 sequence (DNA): TGTGCCAGCAGTTACGTGAGACACCTGAACACTGAAGCTTTCTTT. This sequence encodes CASSYVRHLNTEAFF.

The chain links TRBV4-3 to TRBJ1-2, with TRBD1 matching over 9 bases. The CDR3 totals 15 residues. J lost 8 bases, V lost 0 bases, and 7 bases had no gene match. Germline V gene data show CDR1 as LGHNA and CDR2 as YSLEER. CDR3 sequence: CASSQDRGQGYGYTF. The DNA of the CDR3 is TGCGCCAGCAGCCAAGACCGAGGACAGGGGTACGGCTACACCTTC.

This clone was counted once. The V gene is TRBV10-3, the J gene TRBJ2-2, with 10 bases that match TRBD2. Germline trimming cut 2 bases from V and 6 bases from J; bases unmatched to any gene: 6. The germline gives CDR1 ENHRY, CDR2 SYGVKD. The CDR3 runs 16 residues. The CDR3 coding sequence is TGTGCCATCAGTGAGATGAGCGGGGGGGCCCCCGGGGAGCTGTTTTTT. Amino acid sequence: CAISEMSGGAPGELFF.

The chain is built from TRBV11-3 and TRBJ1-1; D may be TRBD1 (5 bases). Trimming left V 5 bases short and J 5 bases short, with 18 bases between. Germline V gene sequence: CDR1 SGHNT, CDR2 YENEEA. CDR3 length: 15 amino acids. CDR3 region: CASSPSGTPGTEAFF. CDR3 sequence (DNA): TGTGCCAGCAGCCCGTCCGGGACTCCGGGAACTGAAGCTTTCTTT.